This T cell receptor beta chain appears in the sequencing data of a study of T cell clones after liver transplantation. For the study at large: TCRbeta sequencing after a pre-transplant mixed lymphocyte reaction identified graft-donor-reactive clones, later tracked in post-transplant blood. Without induction therapy, subjects received standard immunosuppression until 12-24 months post-transplant. Tolerant meant at least one year fully off immunosuppression without liver enzymes above twice normal. Study-level findings and limits: Compared with third party-reactive sequences, donor-reactive ones declined more, independent of withdrawal success.

The V and J ends lost 6 bases and 5 bases respectively, with 11 bases between them. Germline loops: CDR1 LNHDA, CDR2 SQIVND (reference sequence). There are 13 residues in the CDR3. As for this clone: Its specificity is unknown.

Assay used: immunoSEQ multiplex PCR; TCRdb lists only in-frame clones, some missing. This table has around 76,000 clones, 75% to 90% appearing once. The starting material was CD4+ T cells from blood, obtained 12 months after liver transplant. This chain joins TRBV19 and TRBJ1-5; TRBD1 might be the D (5 bases). The TCR was taken from a human patient who received a liver transplant. A share of the T cells may be of graft donor origin. For the CDR3, the DNA is TGTGCCAGTAGCTCGGGACTTCATCAGCCCCAGCATTTT. Amino acids: CASSSGLHQPQHF.